These 15 T cell receptor beta chains were sequenced from one sample in a study of beta chain features in type 1 diabetes. Antigen specificity for these receptors is unknown. The whole isolated RNA underwent reverse transcription, so sequencing captured expressed TCRB transcripts. Profiled with immunoSEQ multiplex PCR; TCRdb holds only in-frame clones, not every one. The table has around 130,000 clones, roughly 17% seen once. Study conclusions and caveats: For Type 1 diabetes patients, all four CD4+ subsets carried TCRB CDR3s that were moderately but significantly shorter.

The sample taken for sequencing was central memory CD4+ T cells from blood. All receptors come from a man aged 30 to 45 with type 1 diabetes.

This clone was observed a few times. The chain carries TRBV2 and TRBJ1-6, with a tentative D call TRBD1 (5 bases). Per germline, CDR1 SNHLY and CDR2 FYNNEI. The CDR3 totals 13 residues. V was pared by 11 bases and J by 7 bases, with 15 bases between. CDR3 amino acids: CAEGARGNSPLHF. The DNA for the CDR3 is TGTGCCGAAGGAGCAAGGGGAAATTCACCCCTCCACTTT. Full variable domain (outside the CDR3, taken from reference TRBV2 and TRBJ1-6): EPEVTQTPSHQVTQMGQEVILRCVPISNHLYFYWYRQILGQKVEFLVSFYNNEISEKSEIFDDQFSVERPDGSNFTLKIRSTKLEDSAMYFCAEGARGNSPLHFGNGTRLTVT.

This sequence joins TRBV2 and TRBJ1-2; a weak D match, TRBD1 (6 bases). Trimming took 8 bases from V and 6 from J, leaving 16 bases between them. This CDR3 region has 13 residues. Looked up from germline, CDR1 is SNHLY and CDR2 is FYNNEI. The CDR3 DNA is TGTGCCAGCCATACAGGGTTAGGTAATGGCTACACCTTC. Its protein is CASHTGLGNGYTF.

Only a few counts were recorded for this clone. The rearrangement joins TRBV29-1 to TRBJ1-6; D call uncertain. CDR1 and CDR2 (germline): SQVTM, ANQGSEA. The V and J ends lost 4 bases and 7 bases respectively, with 11 bases between them. The CDR3 runs to 13 residues. The CDR3 region has the DNA TGCAGCGTTGCAGAGACAATGAATTCACCCCTCCACTTT. It translates to CSVAETMNSPLHF.

V is TRBV10-3 and J is TRBJ2-2, with 7 bases matching TRBD2. Germline CDR1 is ENHRY and CDR2 is SYGVKD. This CDR3 comprises 15 residues. With 4 bases clipped from V and 2 bases from J, the junction kept 4 bases outside the gene matches. The CDR3 coding sequence is TGTGCCATCAGTGGCAGCGGGGACAACACCGGGGAGCTGTTTTTT. This sequence encodes CAISGSGDNTGELFF.

This clone has more than one count but fewer than ten. V is TRBV18 and J is TRBJ2-3; 8 bases map to TRBD2. Per germline, CDR1 KGHSH and CDR2 LQKENI. The CDR3 totals 16 residues. The J segment lost 6 bases and the V segment lost 4 bases, leaving 12 bases of the junction unmatched. The CDR3: CASSLRVAGSSDTQYF. DNA for the CDR3: TGTGCCAGCTCACTCCGGGTAGCGGGGTCTAGCGATACGCAGTATTTT.

This clone was observed a few times. The chain recombines TRBV29-1 with TRBJ2-1, with D perhaps given as TRBD1 or TRBD2 (5 bases each). Germline-derived CDR1 and CDR2 are SQVTM and ANQGSEA. With 6 bases removed from V and 2 bases from J, the gap between germline ends came to 23 bases. There are 17 residues in the CDR3. The CDR3: CSVAGTPDPEAYNEQFF. Here the CDR3 DNA reads TGCAGCGTGGCCGGGACCCCCGATCCGGAGGCCTACAATGAGCAGTTCTTC.

The CDR3 loop reads CASSPSGGADTQYF. CDR3 bases: TGCGCCAGCAGCCCTAGCGGGGGGGCGGATACGCAGTATTTT. The rearrangement links TRBV4-3 to TRBJ2-3; 12 bases fit TRBD2. V shed 4 bases and J 6 bases; nucleotides not matched to a gene: 2. The CDR3 spans 14 residues. Germline V lookup: CDR1 LGHNA, CDR2 YSLEER.

A few counts support this clone. A much larger clone differs by one base, so this may be a read error. The chain couples TRBV19 to TRBJ2-3; 14 nucleotides match TRBD2. Germline CDR1 and CDR2: LNHDA and SQIVND (reference sequence). The CDR3 is made up of 16 amino acids. Trimming took 1 base from V and 4 from J; bases not matched to a gene: 1. CDR3 sequence reads: CASSIGLAGGADTQYF. For the CDR3, the DNA is TGTGCCAGTAGTATAGGACTAGCGGGGGGGGCAGATACGCAGTATTTT.

The genes are TRBV29-1 and TRBJ2-1; 7 positions agree with TRBD1. This CDR3 is built from 13 residues. V shed 7 bases, J shed 1 base, and the junction held 4 bases outside the gene matches. Germline V CDR1 and CDR2: SQVTM, ANQGSEA. CDR3 in DNA: TGCAGCGCGAGCAGGGGGTCCTACAATGAGCAGTTCTTC. Its protein product is CSASRGSYNEQFF.

This clone was detected only a few times. The V and J genes are TRBV7-2 and TRBJ1-4; 7 positions agree with TRBD1. Germline V CDR1 and CDR2: SGHTA, FQGNSA. The CDR3 runs to 14 residues. The V gene end was trimmed by 5 bases and the J gene end by 4 bases; junction bases not matched to a gene: 4. The CDR3 is CASSPQGNNEKLFF. In nucleotides, the CDR3 is TGTGCCAGCAGCCCACAGGGGAATAATGAAAAACTGTTTTTT.

V and J are TRBV2 and TRBJ1-2; weak D call: TRBD1 (5 bases). There are 14 residues in the CDR3. Germline loops: CDR1 SNHLY, CDR2 FYNNEI. The V gene lost 1 base and the J gene lost 4 bases, with 10 bases spanning the gap. For the CDR3, the DNA is TGTGCCAGCAGTGAAGTGCAGGGAGGCTATGGCTACACCTTC. This encodes CASSEVQGGYGYTF.

The genes are TRBV5-1 and TRBJ2-1; D gene unclear. This CDR3 spans 16 amino acids. V lost 4 bases, J lost 0 bases, and 14 bases lay in between. Germline CDR1 is SGHRS and CDR2 is YFSETQ. The CDR3 coding sequence is TGCGCCAGCAGCAGCCACAGTCTGAGCTCCTACAATGAGCAGTTCTTC. Its translation is CASSSHSLSSYNEQFF.

This clone was detected only a few times. V and J are TRBV10-3 and TRBJ2-5; D might be TRBD1 or TRBD2, each matching 6 bases. The CDR3 extends over 16 amino acids. Between the trimmed V and J ends, which lost 0 bases and 2 bases, there was a span of 13 bases. The germline V gene has CDR1 ENHRY and CDR2 SYGVKD. CDR3: CAISESPPGAQETQYF. CDR3 nucleotide sequence: TGTGCCATCAGTGAGTCGCCTCCGGGGGCGCAAGAGACCCAGTACTTC.

This clone was detected only a few times. The V and J genes are TRBV6-5 and TRBJ1-1; maybe TRBD1 (5 bases). V gave up 7 bases and J gave up 8 bases, with 17 bases separating them. This CDR3 spans 13 amino acids. Germline loops: CDR1 MNHEY, CDR2 SVGAGI. The DNA for the CDR3 is TGTGCCAGCACCCGTGGCGGGGCGGGCGAAGCTTTCTTT. It encodes CASTRGGAGEAFF.

The gene calls are TRBV9 and TRBJ2-5, with 12 bases matching TRBD2. The CDR3 contains 17 residues. V shed 0 bases, J shed 1 base, and the junction held 4 bases outside the gene matches. Germline V gene lookup returns CDR1 SGDLS and CDR2 YYNGEE. CDR3 loop: CASSVAASGGVQETQYF. The CDR3 region has the DNA TGTGCCAGCAGCGTAGCGGCTAGCGGGGGGGTCCAAGAGACCCAGTACTTC.